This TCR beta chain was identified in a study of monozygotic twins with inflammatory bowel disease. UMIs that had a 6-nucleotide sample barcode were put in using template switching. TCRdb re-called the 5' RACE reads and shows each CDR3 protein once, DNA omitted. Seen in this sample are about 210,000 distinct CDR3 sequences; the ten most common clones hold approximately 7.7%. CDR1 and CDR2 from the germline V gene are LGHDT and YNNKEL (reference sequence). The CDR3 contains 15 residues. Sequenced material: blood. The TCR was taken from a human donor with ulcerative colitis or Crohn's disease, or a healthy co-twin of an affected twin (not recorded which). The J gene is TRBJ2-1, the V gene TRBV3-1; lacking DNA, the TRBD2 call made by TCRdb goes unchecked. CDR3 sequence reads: CASRDLAGGPHEQFF.